The entry that follows covers one T cell receptor (beta chain) sequence. Its specificity is unknown. CDR1 and CDR2 from the germline V gene are MNHEY and SMNVEV (reference sequence). This CDR3 region has 16 residues. Trimming took 4 bases from V and 9 from J, leaving 19 bases between them. Per-sample assaying covered roughly 100,000 TCR templates. The protocol was immunoSEQ multiplex PCR, while the TCRdb copy is restricted to in-frame clones and leaves out a portion. The profile covers tens of thousands of clones, with roughly 80% appearing a single time and 3.5% to 4.5% taken by the ten largest. This specimen comes from a study of siplizumab effects on memory and regulatory T cells. General study findings and limits: Naive T cells, seemingly more diverse than memory cells, seemed major alloresponse contributors.

This TCR was recovered from a human donor in good health. The genes are TRBV27 and TRBJ2-6, with a possible D match to TRBD1 (6 bases). Sequencing was done on a sample of memory CD4+ T cells sorted from blood. The CDR3 sequence: CASSSPGPRGVNVLTF. CDR3 coding DNA: TGTGCCAGCAGTTCCCCCGGGCCCAGGGGTGTCAACGTCCTGACTTTC.